Following are 15 T cell receptor beta chains from one sample sequenced in a study of technical replicates of blood from a handful of donors. Sequencing was performed with immunoSEQ multiplex PCR; in TCRdb, only in-frame clones are kept and a portion is missing. Of 65,000 to 90,000 clones listed, 90% to 95% are singletons. Sample: T cells isolated from PBMCs. The origin of the receptors is a human donor in good health.

CDR3 amino acids: CAISERDRGPETQYF. For the CDR3, the DNA is TGTGCCATCAGTGAGCGGGACAGAGGGCCAGAGACCCAGTACTTC. The rearrangement links TRBV10-3 to TRBJ2-5, with 7 bases aligning to TRBD1. CDR3 length equals 15 residues. V was pared by 2 bases and J by 4 bases, with 7 bases of the junction left unmatched. In germline, CDR1 is ENHRY, CDR2 SYGVKD.

The chain uses TRBV27 and TRBJ2-1; tentative D call: TRBD2 (5 bases). Trimming stripped 5 bases from V and 0 bases from J, with 14 bases between. The CDR3 is 16 residues long. The germline gives CDR1 MNHEY, CDR2 SMNVEV (reference sequence). The CDR3 nucleotides are TGTGCCAGCAGTCTCCTAACTAGAAACTCCTACAATGAGCAGTTCTTC. This encodes CASSLLTRNSYNEQFF.

The chain carries TRBV9 and TRBJ2-7; possibly TRBD1 for D (5 bases). This CDR3 comprises 14 residues. Germline V gene lookup returns CDR1 SGDLS and CDR2 YYNGEE. V was cut by 4 bases and J by 3 bases, with 14 bases left in between. The CDR3 DNA follows: TGTGCCAGCAGCCCCCACGGACAAGACTACGAGCAGTACTTC. This gives the protein CASSPHGQDYEQYF.

The chain has TRBV2 and TRBJ1-1; the match to TRBD1 covers 7 bases. CDR1 SNHLY and CDR2 FYNNEI come from the germline V gene. The CDR3 consists of 14 residues. Unmatched junction bases numbered 2, after V lost 4 bases and J lost 0 bases. For the CDR3, the DNA is TGTGCCAGCAGTGGGGGACAGCTGAACACTGAAGCTTTCTTT. Protein sequence: CASSGGQLNTEAFF.

The rearrangement links TRBV21-1 to TRBJ2-3; the table gives TRBD1 as D, unverified against the DNA. TRBV21-1 is tagged as a pseudogene. CDR3 length equals 20 residues. In nucleotides, the CDR3 is TGTGCCAGCAGCTCGCCGGTAGGGTTGAGTGGGACAGGGGGCGCAGATACGCAGTATTTT. As protein: CASSSPVGLSGTGGADTQYF.

A few counts support this clone. The chain is built from TRBV2 and TRBJ1-1; a weak D match, TRBD1 (6 bases). The V gene's germline CDR1 is SNHLY and CDR2 FYNNEI. V lost 7 bases to trimming and J lost 3 bases, with 12 bases between them. There are 13 residues in the CDR3. CDR3: CASTQQGHTEAFF. The CDR3, as DNA: TGTGCCAGCACCCAACAGGGCCACACTGAAGCTTTCTTT.

J is TRBJ1-2 and V is TRBV5-5; 11 bases are a match to TRBD1. The CDR3 extends over 18 amino acids. With 3 bases clipped from V and 8 bases from J, the junction kept 18 bases outside the gene matches. Germline CDR1 reads SGHKS; CDR2 reads YYEKEE (reference sequence). CDR3 loop: CASSSHRDRGNEVEGYTF. In nucleotides, the CDR3 is TGTGCCAGCAGCTCGCACCGGGACAGGGGGAACGAAGTAGAGGGCTACACCTTC.

The chain employs TRBV5-4 and TRBJ2-7; a possible D gene is TRBD2 (5 bases). The germline V and J ends were trimmed by 9 bases and 3 bases, with 19 bases remaining between them. The CDR3 runs to 14 residues. CDR1 is SGHNT and CDR2 is YYREEE in the germline V gene (reference sequence). The CDR3 bases are TGTGCCACCTCCCGGGAACTAGAGCTCTACGAGCAGTACTTC. Translation gives CATSRELELYEQYF.

This clone came up once. In DNA form, the CDR3 reads TGTGCCATCAGTGAGTCACTCGGGACAGCCTATGGCTACACCTTC. It translates to CAISESLGTAYGYTF. The rearrangement uses TRBV10-3 and TRBJ1-2, with 7 nucleotides matching TRBD1. The V gene end was trimmed by 0 bases and the J gene end by 4 bases; junction bases not matched to a gene: 5. There are 15 residues in the CDR3. Germline V lookup: CDR1 ENHRY, CDR2 SYGVKD.

The chain employs TRBV7-9 and TRBJ2-3; TRBD2 matches at 11 bases. The CDR3 totals 14 residues. The V gene's germline CDR1 is SEHNR and CDR2 FQNEAQ (reference sequence). Unmatched junction bases numbered 1, after V lost 3 bases and J lost 5 bases. CDR3 residues: CASSFGLAGDTQYF. The CDR3 region has the DNA TGTGCCAGCAGCTTCGGACTAGCGGGAGATACGCAGTATTTT.

The chain recombines TRBV7-9 with TRBJ1-5; 8 positions match TRBD1. Germline CDR1 reads SEHNR; CDR2 reads FQNEAQ (reference sequence). The V segment lost 0 bases and the J segment 5 bases; nucleotides outside the gene matches: 3. The CDR3 consists of 15 residues. CDR3 sequence: CASSLATTGDQPQHF. DNA of the CDR3: TGTGCCAGCAGCTTAGCTACGACAGGGGATCAGCCCCAGCATTTT.

The chain is built from TRBV6-5 and TRBJ1-6, with 7 positions matching TRBD1. The CDR3 has 15 amino acids. Looked up from germline, CDR1 is MNHEY and CDR2 is SVGAGI. J lost 8 bases, V lost 2 bases, and 6 bases had no gene match. In DNA, the CDR3 is TGTGCCAGCAGTTACACAACAGGGGTCGATTCACCCCTCCACTTT. It codes for CASSYTTGVDSPLHF.

V is TRBV10-2 and J is TRBJ1-1; the match to TRBD1 covers 10 bases. CDR3 length: 16 residues. The germline CDR1 and CDR2 sequences are WSHSY and SAAADI. Unmatched junction bases numbered 9, after V lost 7 bases and J lost 1 base. The CDR3 DNA follows: TGCGCCAGCATTCGTTTGGACAGGGGGTCGAACACTGAAGCTTTCTTT. Protein: CASIRLDRGSNTEAFF.

This rearrangement joins TRBV19 to TRBJ2-2, with 12 bases that match TRBD1. J lost 3 bases, V lost 5 bases, and 4 bases had no gene match. The germline CDR1 and CDR2 sequences are LNHDA and SQIVND (reference sequence). This CDR3 comprises 16 residues. This CDR3 is CASSAGTGGYTGELFF. CDR3 in DNA: TGTGCCAGTAGTGCCGGGACAGGGGGCTACACCGGGGAGCTGTTTTTT.

In regard to this clone: One end of the junction does not line up with germline, which may come from a read error. The chain employs TRBV7-7 and TRBJ2-7; D unclear. The CDR3 has 14 amino acids. Germline V CDR1 and CDR2: SSHAT, FNYEAQ (reference sequence). The CDR3, as DNA: TGTGCTAGCAGCCCAACTTCGAGTATCTACGAGCAGTACTTC. It is translated as CASSPTSSIYEQYF.